One sample yielded the 12 T cell receptor beta chains listed below, sequenced in a study of brain metastases from non-small cell lung cancer. Libraries were prepared by immunoSEQ multiplex PCR; TCRdb keeps only in-frame clonotypes and omits some of them. This sample carries about 1,800 clones, roughly 80% of them seen once, and the ten largest clones take about a tenth. The sample comprised primary lung tumor tissue. The origin of the receptors is a donor aged 40 or over with non-small cell lung cancer.

The chain uses TRBV23-1 and TRBJ2-3; 8 nucleotides align to TRBD2. TRBV23-1 has ORF status, its function being uncertain. This CDR3 has 15 amino acids. V shed 6 bases, J shed 2 bases, and the junction held 7 bases outside the gene matches. CDR3 loop: CASSLRGADTDTQYF. The CDR3 nucleotides are TGCGCCAGCAGCCTGCGGGGGGCCGACACAGATACGCAGTATTTT.

This clone was seen only once. V is TRBV21-1 and J is TRBJ1-1; no check of the table's D call, TRBD1, against the DNA was made. TRBV21-1 is labeled a pseudogene. The CDR3 runs to 19 residues. DNA for the CDR3: TGTGCCAGCAGCAAAAAGATCGGACAGGGATTCTTTATGAACACTGAAGCTTTCTTT. This codes for CASSKKIGQGFFMNTEAFF.

The rearrangement uses TRBV6-5 and TRBJ1-6; no firm D call. V dropped 6 bases and J dropped 1 base, with 7 bases sitting between them. The germline V gene has CDR1 MNHEY and CDR2 SVGAGI. The CDR3 length is 14 residues. The CDR3 coding sequence is TGTGCCAGCAGACTTTTGTCCTATAATTCACCCCTCCACTTT. Amino acids: CASRLLSYNSPLHF.

The genes are TRBV5-5 and TRBJ2-1; the D is unclear. V gave up 0 bases and J gave up 5 bases, with 12 bases separating them. The germline gives CDR1 SGHKS, CDR2 YYEKEE (reference sequence). This CDR3 is 15 amino acids long. CDR3: CASSLGPSRNNEQFF. The CDR3 nucleotides read TGTGCCAGCAGCTTGGGACCCTCCCGGAACAATGAGCAGTTCTTC.

DNA for the CDR3: TGTGCCAGCAGACCCAAACGGACAGGGGGGATCAATGAGCAGTTCTTC. Amino acids: CASRPKRTGGINEQFF. This chain links TRBV28 with TRBJ2-1; 10 nucleotides agree with TRBD1. CDR3 length: 16 amino acids. Germline CDR1 MDHEN, CDR2 SYDVKM. With V trimmed by 6 bases and J by 6 bases, 11 bases remained unmatched.

The chain recombines TRBV24-1 with TRBJ2-2; no definite D call. CDR1 KGHDR and CDR2 SFDVKD come from the germline V gene. This CDR3 is built from 14 residues. The V end lost 6 bases, the J end lost 1 base, and 8 bases lay between the germline ends. The CDR3 protein is CATSPTRNTGELFF. The CDR3 bases are TGTGCCACCAGTCCTACCAGGAACACCGGGGAGCTGTTTTTT.

The chain combines TRBV7-3 with TRBJ1-4; perhaps TRBD1 as D (5 bases). The germline V gene has CDR1 SGHTA and CDR2 FQGTGA. Deletions cut 2 bases from V and 4 bases from J, with 11 bases between. The CDR3 totals 15 residues. The CDR3, as DNA: TGTGCCAGCAGCTTATGGGGGACTCATAATGAAAAACTGTTTTTT. Amino acid sequence: CASSLWGTHNEKLFF. Full variable domain (missing parts from reference TRBV7-3 and TRBJ1-4): GAGVSQTPSNKVTEKGKYVELRCDPISGHTALYWYRQSLGQGPEFLIYFQGTGAADDSGLPNDRFFAVRPEGSVSTLKIQRTERGDSAVYLCASSLWGTHNEKLFFGSGTQLSVL.

The sample holds one count of this clone. The J gene is TRBJ1-4, the V gene TRBV6-2 or TRBV6-3; TRBD1 matches 8 bases. V lost 0 bases and J lost 8; bases outside the gene matches: 14. This CDR3 has 18 residues. Per the germline V gene, CDR1 is MNHEY and CDR2 is SVGEGT. CDR3 in DNA: TGTGCCAGCAGTTACTCTCCCCTCTTCTTACGACAGGGGGAAAAACTGTTTTTT. It yields the protein CASSYSPLFLRQGEKLFF.

This clone was counted a single time. At one end the junction does not follow the germline gene, possibly because of a read error. Other DNA sequences in the sample encode the same CDR3. This chain links TRBV6-2 or TRBV6-3 with TRBJ2-2; no clear D gene. Per germline, CDR1 MNHEY and CDR2 SVGEGT. The CDR3 totals 12 residues. The CDR3 nucleotides are TGTGCCAGCAGTTACTCCACCGGAGAGCTGTTTTTT. Protein: CASSYSTGELFF.

This sequence joins TRBV24-1 and TRBJ2-1, with D possibly being TRBD1 or TRBD2 (7 bases each). This CDR3 has 16 residues. Trimming removed 3 bases from V and 6 bases from J, with 17 bases in between. From germline, CDR1 is KGHDR and CDR2 SFDVKD. CDR3: CATSDRRGGNLNEQFF. The CDR3 DNA is TGTGCCACCAGTGATCGCAGGGGGGGAAACCTCAATGAGCAGTTCTTC.

The genes are TRBV7-6 and TRBJ2-3; D not resolved. The CDR3 covers 13 residues. V shed 1 base and J shed 4 bases, with 6 bases lying between them. The germline V gene has CDR1 SGHVS and CDR2 FNYEAQ. The CDR3 coding sequence is TGTGCCAGCAGCTTAGGGTGGGCAGATACGCAGTATTTT. It specifies CASSLGWADTQYF.

This clone was detected only a few times. Distinct nucleotide sequences in the sample also encode this CDR3. The chain combines TRBV4-3 with TRBJ2-3; possible D gene TRBD2, 5 bases. Germline CDR1 and CDR2: LGHNA and YSLEER. With 1 base removed from V and 7 bases from J, the gap between germline ends came to 9 bases. This CDR3 spans 13 amino acids. In DNA, the CDR3 is TGCGCCAGCAGCCAAGGCCTCGGGAATACGCAGTATTTT. Residues: CASSQGLGNTQYF.